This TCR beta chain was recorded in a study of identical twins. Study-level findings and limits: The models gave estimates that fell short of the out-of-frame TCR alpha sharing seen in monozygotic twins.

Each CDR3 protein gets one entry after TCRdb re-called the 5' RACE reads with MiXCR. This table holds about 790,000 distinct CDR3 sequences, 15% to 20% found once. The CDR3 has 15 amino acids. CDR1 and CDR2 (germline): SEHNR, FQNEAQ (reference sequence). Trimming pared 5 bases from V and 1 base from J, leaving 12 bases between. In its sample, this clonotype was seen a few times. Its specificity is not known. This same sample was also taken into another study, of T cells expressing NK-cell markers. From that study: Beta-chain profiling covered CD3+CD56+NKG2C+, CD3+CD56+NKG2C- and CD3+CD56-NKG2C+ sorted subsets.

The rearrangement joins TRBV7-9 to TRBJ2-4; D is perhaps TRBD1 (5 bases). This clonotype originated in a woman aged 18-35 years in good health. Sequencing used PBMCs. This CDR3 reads CASSPQGSAKNIQYF. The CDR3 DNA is TGTGCCAGCAGCCCCCAGGGATCCGCCAAAAACATTCAGTACTTC.